These 17 T cell receptor beta chains originate from one sample sequenced in a study of blood T cells in healthy people across ages. The second PCR ran about 6 to 11 cycles with a sample-barcoded 5' primer and J-beta primers. A single record per CDR3 protein comes from TCRdb applying MiXCR to the 5' RACE reads. The repertoire holds over 500,000 distinct CDR3 sequences, with about 27% as singletons. These records were also assigned to another study, of T cells of mothers and their children.

Sequencing was done on a sample of blood. These receptors came from a boy between 2 and 15 years old in good health.

This clonotype was detected a few times. The V call is TRBV7-2, the J call TRBJ2-7; a possible D gene is TRBD1 (5 bases). From germline, CDR1 is SGHTA and CDR2 FQGNSA. The V end was cut by 1 base, the J end by 4 bases, with 23 bases between. This CDR3 has 18 amino acids. The chain's CDR3 is CASSLGGDQGNTRYEQYF. The CDR3 nucleotides read TGTGCCAGCAGCTTAGGGGGCGACCAGGGAAATACGAGGTACGAGCAGTACTTC.

This clonotype was detected ten times or more. This chain uses TRBV9 with TRBJ1-6; 8 nucleotides match TRBD1. CDR1 is SGDLS and CDR2 is YYNGEE in the germline V gene. The CDR3 contains 14 residues. J was trimmed by 8 bases and V by 3 bases; bases with no gene match: 4. CDR3 amino acids: CASSAQGGYSPLHF. The CDR3 bases are TGTGCCAGCAGCGCACAGGGGGGATATTCACCCCTCCACTTT.

The chain combines TRBV7-9 with TRBJ1-2; D is unclear. CDR3 length: 13 residues. Trimming took 0 bases from V and 6 from J, leaving 8 bases between them. Germline CDR1 is SEHNR and CDR2 is FQNEAQ (reference sequence). The CDR3 spells CASSLAWADGYTF. CDR3 sequence (DNA): TGTGCCAGCAGCTTAGCTTGGGCGGATGGCTACACCTTC.

This chain links TRBV27 with TRBJ2-7; no definite D call. Per the germline V gene, CDR1 is MNHEY and CDR2 is SMNVEV (reference sequence). V lost 3 bases to trimming and J lost 0 bases, with 9 bases between them. The CDR3 has 14 residues. The CDR3 DNA reads as TGTGCCAGCAGTTTCGGGCGCCTCTCCTACGAGCAGTACTTC. Its translation is CASSFGRLSYEQYF.

As to this clonotype: Its ends do not fully match the called genes, so a read error is possible. The rearrangement links TRBV18 to TRBJ2-7; tentative D call: TRBD1 (6 bases). The CDR3 contains 14 residues. The germline gives CDR1 KGHSH, CDR2 LQKENI. The CDR3, as DNA: TGTGCCAGCTCACCTCGGGACACACGATACGTGCAGTACTTC. Protein sequence: CASSPRDTRYVQYF.

The chain joins TRBV4-1 to TRBJ1-2; TRBD1 matches at 8 bases. Looked up from germline, CDR1 is MGHRA and CDR2 is YSYEKL. The length of the CDR3 is 15 residues. V was clipped by 4 bases and J by 8 bases; unmatched bases: 12. CDR3: CASSLQGAPGLGYTF. CDR3 DNA sequence: TGCGCCAGCAGCCTCCAGGGGGCTCCGGGTCTCGGCTACACCTTC.

The chain couples TRBV29-1 to TRBJ2-3; perhaps D is TRBD1 or TRBD2 (5 bases each). V lost 1 base, J lost 3 bases, and 11 bases lay in between. Germline CDR1 is SQVTM and CDR2 is ANQGSEA. This CDR3 region has 14 residues. CDR3 DNA sequence: TGCAGCGTTGAAGGGTTCAGGGAGACAGATACGCAGTATTTT. Protein product: CSVEGFRETDTQYF.

This chain uses TRBV6-6 with TRBJ1-2; 9 bases match TRBD1. V shed 4 bases, J shed 6 bases, and the junction held 9 bases outside the gene matches. The CDR3 is 15 amino acids. Germline V gene data show CDR1 as MNHNY and CDR2 as SVGAGI (reference sequence). The CDR3 protein is CASSSRQGEGNGYTF. The CDR3 coding sequence is TGTGCCAGCAGTTCGAGACAGGGGGAAGGGAATGGCTACACCTTC.

This clonotype was picked up one time. The chain links TRBV6-5 to TRBJ1-2, with TRBD1 as a possible D gene (5 bases). Deletions cut 1 base from V and 0 bases from J, with 15 bases between. Germline-derived CDR1 and CDR2 are MNHEY and SVGAGI. This CDR3 is 17 amino acids long. The CDR3 spells CASSYYGTFPTNYGYTF. The CDR3 nucleotides are TGTGCCAGCAGTTACTATGGGACCTTCCCCACTAACTATGGCTACACCTTC.

The chain recombines TRBV18 with TRBJ2-1; possibly TRBD2 for D (6 bases). CDR1 and CDR2 from the germline V gene are KGHSH and LQKENI. The CDR3 sequence is 13 residues long. Trimming removed 0 bases from V and 15 bases from J, with 15 bases in between. CDR3 sequence: CASSPPGGRLGFF. The CDR3 coding sequence is TGTGCCAGCTCACCACCGGGAGGACGCCTGGGGTTCTTC. The variable domain in full, completed from reference TRBV18 and TRBJ2-1, reads NAGVMQNPRHLVRRRGQEARLRCSPMKGHSHVYWYRQLPEEGLKFMVYLQKENIIDESGMPKERFSAEFPKEGPSILRIQQVVRGDSAAYFCASSPPGGRLGFFGPGTRLTVL.

The sample holds a few counts of this clonotype. The chain carries TRBV10-3 and TRBJ2-3; 9 bases map to TRBD2. J lost 4 bases, V lost 9 bases, and 5 bases had no gene match. Germline V gene sequence: CDR1 ENHRY, CDR2 SYGVKD. The CDR3 is 13 residues long. The CDR3 DNA is TGTGCCATGACGGGCGGGGGGGCAGATACGCAGTATTTT. Encoded protein: CAMTGGGADTQYF.

The chain joins TRBV20-1 to TRBJ2-5; D is possibly TRBD2 (5 bases). V lost 2 bases, J lost 11 bases, and 12 bases lay in between. Germline assignment: CDR1 DFQATT and CDR2 SNEGSKA (reference sequence). The CDR3 loop spans 11 amino acids. The CDR3 reads CSARSSRGQYF. CDR3 sequence (DNA): TGCAGTGCTAGATCCAGTCGCGGGCAGTACTTC.

This clonotype appeared a few times. This chain joins TRBV12-3 or TRBV12-4 and TRBJ1-1, with 9 bases fitting TRBD1. This CDR3 is built from 14 residues. The ends lost 4 bases at V and 5 bases at J; junction bases unmatched: 5. The CDR3 sequence is CASSSTGGRTEAFF. CDR3 nucleotide sequence: TGTGCCAGCAGTTCAACAGGGGGCAGGACTGAAGCTTTCTTT.

This clonotype was detected a few times. This chain links TRBV7-6 with TRBJ1-2; D is perhaps TRBD1 (6 bases). Per the germline V gene, CDR1 is SGHVS and CDR2 is FNYEAQ. The V gene lost 5 bases and the J gene lost 8 bases, with 15 bases spanning the gap. The CDR3 is made up of 13 amino acids. Here the CDR3 DNA reads TGTGCCAGCAGCGCGGGCCGGGGGGCGGGCTACACCTTC. It codes for CASSAGRGAGYTF.

This clonotype was seen a handful of times. The genes are TRBV6-2 or TRBV6-3 and TRBJ2-5; D is unresolved. This CDR3 has 15 amino acids. The V gene's germline CDR1 is MNHEY and CDR2 SVGEGT. Trimming took off 2 bases at V and 4 bases at J, with 14 bases between the two ends. The CDR3 DNA reads as TGTGCCAGCAGTTACGGGCTGGGGAAGGGAGAGACCCAGTACTTC. It encodes CASSYGLGKGETQYF.

The CDR3 loop reads CASKVSLFNTEAFF. CDR3 DNA: TGTGCCAGCAAAGTATCCCTCTTCAACACTGAAGCTTTCTTT. This chain uses TRBV12-3 or TRBV12-4 with TRBJ1-1; D is ambiguous. The CDR3 covers 14 residues. The V and J ends lost 7 bases and 2 bases respectively, with 14 bases between them.

This clonotype has just one count. The rearrangement links TRBV27 to TRBJ2-2, with 7 bases fitting TRBD2. The V and J ends lost 3 bases and 0 bases, in that order; junction bases with no gene match: 4. The CDR3 sequence is 16 residues long. CDR1 and CDR2 from the germline V gene are MNHEY and SMNVEV (reference sequence). The CDR3 here is CASSFATSPNTGELFF. The CDR3 DNA reads as TGTGCCAGCAGTTTCGCGACTAGCCCGAACACCGGGGAGCTGTTTTTT.